This is a list of T cell receptor beta chains from one sample in a study of blood T cell repertoires in COVID-19. Profiling relied on immunoSEQ multiplex PCR, and the TCRdb table lists in-frame clones only, not all of them. The table records roughly 130,000 clones, roughly 84% of them present only once. The sequenced material came from PBMCs or T cells enriched from blood (not recorded which). Every receptor here comes from a woman in her thirties who had recovered from COVID-19. Each CDR3 is given without its conserved first and last residue. The size entry is marked missing in some rows and otherwise reads once, few, many or a size class.

>-|TRBJ2-3|TRBV28
ASSPVLAGSTDTQY
>-|TRBJ2-5|TRBV27
ASSPLAGERGKTQY
>-|TRBJ1-4|TRBV28
ASSSEKLF
>-|TRBJ1-2|TRBV9
ASRVEGTGPYGYT
>-|TRBJ2-5|TRBV6-2/TRBV6-3
ASSYGQVRLGQY
>-|TRBJ2-3|TRBV10-3
AISDRGTSGGDTQY
>once|TRBJ1-3|TRBV6-5
ASSPTGAGNTIY
>once|TRBJ2-7|TRBV18
ASSLGTPAEQY
>-|TRBJ1-2|TRBV4-2
ASSQPNQGALYGYT
>-|TRBJ2-7|TRBV4-3
ASSQIRDSSYEQY